These 20 T cell receptor beta chains originate from one sample sequenced in a study of T-cell memory formation after mild COVID-19. From the 5' RACE reads, TCRdb called clonotypes with MiXCR, one entry per CDR3 protein. The sample contains about 110,000 distinct CDR3 sequences, 22% of which appear only once. Source material: PBMCs or a T cell subset sorted from them (not recorded which). Receptor source: a man between 18 and 29 years old who had mild COVID-19 (a few samples of this study predate the infection). Cell type and time point are not known.

The sample holds a few counts of this clonotype. J is TRBJ2-2 and V is TRBV4-1; 10 bases are shared with TRBD2. The V and J ends lost 1 base and 3 bases, in that order; junction bases with no gene match: 11. This CDR3 has 19 residues. CDR1 and CDR2 (germline): MGHRA, YSYEKL. The CDR3 DNA follows: TGCGCCAGCAGCCAAGGTTTGATAGCGGGGGGCCCAGACACCGGGGAGCTGTTTTTT. Translation gives CASSQGLIAGGPDTGELFF.

In its sample, this clonotype was seen a few times. The chain couples TRBV4-1 to TRBJ2-1; D is perhaps TRBD2 (6 bases). V was trimmed by 0 bases and J by 9 bases, leaving 12 bases between them. The CDR3 is 14 amino acids. In germline, CDR1 is MGHRA, CDR2 YSYEKL. For the CDR3, the DNA is TGCGCCAGCAGCCAAGATCAACTAGCCCTTGAGCAGTTCTTC. Its protein is CASSQDQLALEQFF.

This clonotype was seen a handful of times. This chain joins TRBV7-8 and TRBJ2-2, with TRBD2 matching 12 bases. The CDR3 has 18 amino acids. The germline gives CDR1 SGHVS, CDR2 FQNEAQ. With V trimmed by 4 bases and J by 2 bases, 8 bases remained unmatched. CDR3 DNA: TGTGCCAGCAGCTCCCCACTAGCGGGGGGCATAAACACCGGGGAGCTGTTTTTT. It specifies CASSSPLAGGINTGELFF.

Only a few counts were recorded for this clonotype. This sequence joins TRBV7-9 and TRBJ2-3; a weak D match, TRBD2 (6 bases). Germline values: CDR1 SEHNR, CDR2 FQNEAQ (reference sequence). V lost 8 bases and J 0 bases, leaving 6 bases between the germline ends. This CDR3 is built from 12 residues. CDR3 in DNA: TGTGCCAGCGGGACTAGCACAGATACGCAGTATTTT. Protein: CASGTSTDTQYF.

The J gene is TRBJ1-4, the V gene TRBV4-3; D uncertain. CDR3 size: 15 residues. Germline values: CDR1 LGHNA, CDR2 YSLEER. V lost 3 bases and J lost 6, with 14 bases in between. CDR3 coding DNA: TGCGCCAGCAGCCAGTATTCGCCTTTAGATGAAAAACTGTTTTTT. Translating gives CASSQYSPLDEKLFF.

This clonotype showed up just a few times. The chain joins TRBV29-1 to TRBJ1-1, with a possible D match to TRBD1 (5 bases). The ends were cut back, 8 bases at V and 6 bases at J, with 13 bases in the middle. The CDR3 is 11 amino acids. The germline CDR1 and CDR2 sequences are SQVTM and ANQGSEA. CDR3: CSIPSGPEAFF. CDR3 sequence (DNA): TGCAGCATCCCCTCAGGGCCTGAAGCTTTCTTT.

This clonotype has ten or more counts. The J gene is TRBJ2-7, the V gene TRBV5-1; 7 bases line up with TRBD2. The V gene end was trimmed by 3 bases and the J gene end by 1 base; junction bases not matched to a gene: 4. CDR1 and CDR2 (germline): SGHRS, YFSETQ. The CDR3 covers 14 residues. The CDR3 nucleotides are TGCGCCAGCAGCTCTAGCGGACGGTCCTACGAGCAGTACGTC. As protein: CASSSSGRSYEQYV.

The table lists this clonotype with a count of one. V is TRBV10-3 and J is TRBJ2-1; TRBD1 aligns across 9 bases. The CDR3 is made up of 16 amino acids. Germline lookup yields CDR1 ENHRY and CDR2 SYGVKD. V lost 0 bases to trimming and J lost 6 bases; unmatched junction nucleotides: 6. This CDR3 reads CAISESIGTGPNEQFF. DNA of the CDR3: TGTGCCATCAGTGAGTCGATAGGGACAGGGCCCAATGAGCAGTTCTTC.

V gene TRBV7-9 combines with J gene TRBJ2-7; D not certain. V was trimmed by 6 bases and J by 3 bases, leaving 15 bases between them. The CDR3 runs 14 residues. Germline V CDR1 and CDR2: SEHNR, FQNEAQ (reference sequence). The CDR3, as DNA: TGTGCCAGCAGACCCTGGGAAACAAACTACGAGCAGTACTTC. Translating gives CASRPWETNYEQYF.

In its sample, this clonotype was seen a few times. The rearrangement uses TRBV6-5 and TRBJ2-2; D not certain. V was trimmed by 3 bases and J by 12 bases, leaving 11 bases between them. From germline, CDR1 is MNHEY and CDR2 SVGAGI. The length of the CDR3 is 12 residues. CDR3 sequence reads: CASSYRRQQLFF. The CDR3 region has the DNA TGTGCCAGCAGTTATCGGCGGCAGCAGCTGTTTTTT.

There are a few counts of this clonotype. The chain links TRBV6-5 to TRBJ2-1; 10 bases match TRBD1. The CDR3 extends over 15 amino acids. V gave up 6 bases and J gave up 4 bases; unmatched junction bases: 6. Per germline, CDR1 MNHEY and CDR2 SVGAGI. CDR3 amino acids: CASSPPGQGYNEQFF. For the CDR3, the DNA is TGTGCCAGCAGCCCCCCGGGACAGGGGTACAATGAGCAGTTCTTC.

V usage is TRBV5-1 and J usage is TRBJ1-5; D remains unclear. Trimming removed 0 bases from V and 7 bases from J, with 5 bases in between. CDR3 size: 12 residues. Germline lookup yields CDR1 SGHRS and CDR2 YFSETQ. CDR3 bases: TGCGCCAGCAGCTTGGCAGCCCAGCCCCAGCATTTT. It translates to CASSLAAQPQHF.

This clonotype was detected a few times. The V gene is TRBV5-4, the J gene TRBJ1-2; D not resolved. The CDR3 consists of 13 residues. Between the trimmed V and J ends, which lost 3 bases and 7 bases, there was a span of 13 bases. Per germline, CDR1 SGHNT and CDR2 YYREEE (reference sequence). The CDR3 DNA follows: TGTGCCAGCAGCTCTGGTGACTGGAGTGGCTACACCTTC. This translates into CASSSGDWSGYTF.

This clonotype was seen more than once but under ten times. The chain joins TRBV3-1 to TRBJ2-1; the D is unclear. The ends were cut back, 1 base at V and 4 bases at J, with 5 bases in the middle. The CDR3 loop spans 13 amino acids. In germline, CDR1 is LGHDT, CDR2 YNNKEL (reference sequence). CDR3 bases: TGTGCCAGCAGCCAAGTAGATTACAATGAGCAGTTCTTC. This codes for CASSQVDYNEQFF.

V usage is TRBV20-1 and J usage is TRBJ2-1; D is unclear. The CDR3 consists of 13 residues. V shed 4 bases and J shed 1 base, with 8 bases lying between them. CDR1 DFQATT and CDR2 SNEGSKA come from the germline V gene (reference sequence). The CDR3 sequence: CSAMVPSYNEQFF. The CDR3 bases are TGCAGTGCTATGGTCCCGTCCTACAATGAGCAGTTCTTC.

The chain links TRBV7-2 to TRBJ1-6; the D is unclear. V was cut by 2 bases and J by 10 bases, with 6 bases left in between. Germline assignment: CDR1 SGHTA and CDR2 FQGNSA. This CDR3 contains 12 residues. CDR3 amino acids: CASSLWSSPLHF. The CDR3 nucleotides read TGTGCCAGCAGCTTATGGTCCTCACCCCTCCACTTT.

V usage is TRBV11-2 and J usage is TRBJ2-3; TRBD2 matches 7 bases. Unmatched junction bases numbered 12, after V lost 5 bases and J lost 4 bases. Germline V gives CDR1 SGHAT, CDR2 FQNNGV. CDR3 length: 16 residues. The CDR3 bases are TGTGCCAGCAGCCTCCCTGGAGCGGGGATCGCAGATACGCAGTATTTT. As protein: CASSLPGAGIADTQYF.

The chain combines TRBV5-5 with TRBJ1-2, with D hard to call. The germline gives CDR1 SGHKS, CDR2 YYEKEE (reference sequence). The CDR3 consists of 17 residues. The V gene lost 4 bases and the J gene lost 0 bases, with 19 bases spanning the gap. The CDR3 is CASSPLTGYLANYGYTF. For the CDR3, the DNA is TGTGCCAGCAGCCCCCTTACCGGATATCTAGCTAACTATGGCTACACCTTC.

This clonotype was seen only a few times. The V call is TRBV12-3 or TRBV12-4, the J call TRBJ2-2; TRBD2 matches at 7 bases. The V gene end was trimmed by 5 bases and the J gene end by 7 bases; junction bases not matched to a gene: 7. The CDR3 is 14 amino acids. The CDR3 here is CASSPRLAVGELFF. CDR3 nucleotide sequence: TGTGCCAGCAGTCCCAGACTAGCCGTCGGGGAGCTGTTTTTT.

J is TRBJ1-2 and V is TRBV27; TRBD1 aligns across 11 bases. Germline CDR1 MNHEY, CDR2 SMNVEV (reference sequence). The CDR3 loop spans 15 amino acids. The trim removed 5 bases at V and 6 bases at J, leaving 8 bases unmatched. CDR3 loop: CASSDRDRGIHGYTF. DNA of the CDR3: TGTGCCAGCAGTGACCGGGACAGGGGGATTCATGGCTACACCTTC.